The clone carrying this T cell receptor (beta chain) was found a few times. Its specificity is unknown. TCRbeta library preparation incorporated unique molecular identifiers. From the PCR reads, TCRdb called clonotypes with MiXCR, one entry per CDR3 protein. Of fewer than 750,000 distinct CDR3 sequences in the sample, 25% to 30% were seen once. Trimming removed 8 bases from V and 0 bases from J, with 11 bases in between. The CDR3 is 14 residues long. This entry belongs to a study of T-cell reconstitution after alpha-beta-depleted transplantation in children. Study-wide findings and caveats: Most T-cell counts and diversity one year after the transplant came from T cells that were newly produced.

The gene calls are TRBV12-3 or TRBV12-4 and TRBJ1-3, with D perhaps matching TRBD1 (5 bases). Sample: PBMCs, taken before TCRalphabeta/CD19-depleted stem cell transplant. The source is a boy under two years old with Wiskott-Aldrich syndrome, due to receive a stem cell transplant. CDR3 amino acids: CASGEQVSGNTIYF. CDR3 DNA: TGTGCCAGCGGGGAACAGGTCTCTGGAAACACCATATATTTT.